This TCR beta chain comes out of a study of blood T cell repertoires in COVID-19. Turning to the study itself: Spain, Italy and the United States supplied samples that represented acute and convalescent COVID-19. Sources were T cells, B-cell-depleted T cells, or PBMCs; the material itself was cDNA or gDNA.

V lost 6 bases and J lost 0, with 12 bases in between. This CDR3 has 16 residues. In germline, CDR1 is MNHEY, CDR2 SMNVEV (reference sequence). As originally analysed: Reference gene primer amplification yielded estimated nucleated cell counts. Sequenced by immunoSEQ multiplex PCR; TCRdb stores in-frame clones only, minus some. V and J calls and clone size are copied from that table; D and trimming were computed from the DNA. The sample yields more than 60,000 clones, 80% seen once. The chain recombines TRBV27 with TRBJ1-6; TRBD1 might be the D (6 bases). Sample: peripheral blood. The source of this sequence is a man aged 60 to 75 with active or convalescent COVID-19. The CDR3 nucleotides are TGTGCCAGCAGGCTACAGGGAGACTCCTATAATTCACCCCTCCACTTT. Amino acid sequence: CASRLQGDSYNSPLHF.